The 31 T cell receptor beta chains below all came from one sample that was sequenced in a study of CD4 T cells in relation to SARS-CoV-2 and coronaviruses. Sequencing used immunoSEQ multiplex PCR; TCRdb keeps in-frame clones, though not all of them. The data show 29,000 or so clones, approximately 78% seen once. The unexposed donors gave CD4+ T cells in about 2011-2018, prior to COVID-19. The cells were cultured for about ten days before CD4+ T cells were isolated. Their specific antigens are unknown. Sequenced input: CD4+ T cells from PBMCs, cultured in vitro. Every receptor here comes from a human donor in good health.

J is TRBJ1-4 and V is TRBV12-3 or TRBV12-4; D call uncertain. The CDR3 runs 12 residues. V was shortened by 4 bases and J by 5 bases, with 5 bases between the two germline ends. The CDR3 loop is CASSSVNEKLFF. The CDR3 region has the DNA TGTGCCAGCAGTTCGGTGAATGAAAAACTGTTTTTT.

This chain connects TRBV21-1 to TRBJ2-1; the DNA was not compared with TRBD2, the D call given in the table. TRBV21-1 is classified as a pseudogene. There are 13 residues in the CDR3. The CDR3 is CASSKGGWDEQFF. In nucleotides, the CDR3 is TGTGCCAGCAGCAAAGGAGGTTGGGATGAGCAGTTCTTC.

The chain employs TRBV4-1 and TRBJ1-5; TRBD1 might be the D (5 bases). Germline loops: CDR1 MGHRA, CDR2 YSYEKL. The CDR3 loop spans 14 amino acids. V gave up 1 base and J gave up 6 bases, with 10 bases separating them. CDR3 in DNA: TGCGCCAGCAGCCAAGCGTGGGGGGGTCAGCCCCAGCATTTT. Its translation is CASSQAWGGQPQHF.

The chain employs TRBV28 and TRBJ2-1; TRBD2 matches 11 bases. CDR3 length equals 18 residues. The ends lost 5 bases at V and 7 bases at J; junction bases unmatched: 16. Germline CDR1 is MDHEN and CDR2 is SYDVKM. The CDR3 region has the DNA TGTGCCAGCAGTCCGCTACCAATAGCGGGGGGGGCGGGTAATGAGCAGTTCTTC. Protein: CASSPLPIAGGAGNEQFF.

The chain carries TRBV2 and TRBJ2-7; D possibly corresponds to TRBD1 (5 bases). The CDR3 is 13 residues long. V shed 5 bases and J shed 0 bases, with 8 bases lying between them. Germline loops: CDR1 SNHLY, CDR2 FYNNEI. CDR3 sequence reads: CASSTGDSYEQYF. CDR3 sequence (DNA): TGTGCCAGCAGTACAGGTGACTCCTACGAGCAGTACTTC.

The chain uses TRBV18 and TRBJ2-2; D unclear. The CDR3 covers 14 residues. Germline V CDR1 and CDR2: KGHSH, LQKENI. The V gene lost 2 bases and the J gene lost 1 base, with 5 bases spanning the gap. The CDR3 DNA reads as TGTGCCAGCTCACCAGTTGGGAACACCGGGGAGCTGTTTTTT. Translating gives CASSPVGNTGELFF.

The rearrangement uses TRBV5-4 and TRBJ1-2, with unresolved D. CDR3 length: 14 residues. The germline gives CDR1 SGHNT, CDR2 YYREEE (reference sequence). V gave up 4 bases and J gave up 5 bases, with 15 bases separating them. The CDR3 here is CASSRTTREYGYTF. CDR3 sequence (DNA): TGTGCCAGCAGCCGGACGACCCGCGAGTATGGCTACACCTTC.

The chain carries TRBV7-9 and TRBJ1-1; 8 positions match TRBD1. The germline V gene has CDR1 SEHNR and CDR2 FQNEAQ (reference sequence). V shed 7 bases, J shed 7 bases, and the junction held 14 bases outside the gene matches. The CDR3 totals 15 residues. CDR3 in DNA: TGTGCCAGCACCCTACCGCAGGGGGCTAAGGTTGAAGCTTTCTTT. Its translation: CASTLPQGAKVEAFF.

This clone was observed a single time. The chain couples TRBV27 to TRBJ2-7; no definite D call. Germline-derived CDR1 and CDR2 are MNHEY and SMNVEV (reference sequence). V was trimmed by 7 bases and J by 0 bases, leaving 10 bases between them. The CDR3 extends over 13 amino acids. CDR3 in amino acids: CASISSLSYEQYF. In nucleotides, the CDR3 is TGTGCCAGCATAAGCTCACTCTCCTACGAGCAGTACTTC.

The chain uses TRBV19 and TRBJ1-1; weak D call: TRBD1 (6 bases). V was shortened by 6 bases and J by 5 bases, with 13 bases between the two germline ends. The germline gives CDR1 LNHDA, CDR2 SQIVND (reference sequence). The CDR3 length is 13 residues. CDR3 sequence reads: CASRGAFQTEAFF. The CDR3 DNA follows: TGTGCCAGTAGGGGGGCATTTCAGACTGAAGCTTTCTTT.

V usage is TRBV3-1 (or the pseudogene TRBV3-2) and J usage is TRBJ2-7, with 9 bases identical to TRBD1. Germline V gene data show CDR1 as LGHDT and CDR2 as YNNKEL (reference sequence). The V gene end was trimmed by 4 bases and the J gene end by 7 bases; junction bases not matched to a gene: 8. CDR3 length equals 14 residues. The CDR3 spells CASSPRPTGGEQYF. For the CDR3, the DNA is TGTGCCAGCAGCCCCCGCCCGACAGGGGGGGAGCAGTACTTC.

The chain joins TRBV9 to TRBJ2-7, with TRBD1 matching over 8 bases. Germline assignment: CDR1 SGDLS and CDR2 YYNGEE. This CDR3 spans 15 amino acids. Trimming removed 0 bases from V and 5 bases from J; junction bases left unmatched: 7. The CDR3 DNA is TGTGCCAGCAGCGTAGGACAGGGGTCTTACCACGAGCAGTACTTC. Amino acid sequence: CASSVGQGSYHEQYF.

CDR3: CASSKRTEGVNQPQHF. The CDR3 DNA sequence: TGTGCCAGTAGCAAACGAACCGAGGGTGTCAATCAGCCCCAGCATTTT. The chain uses TRBV19 and TRBJ1-5; D not resolved. The V and J ends lost 6 bases and 3 bases respectively, with 18 bases between them. Germline V CDR1 and CDR2: LNHDA, SQIVND (reference sequence). This CDR3 comprises 16 residues.

The gene calls are TRBV5-4 and TRBJ2-7; 8 nucleotides agree with TRBD1. The V gene's germline CDR1 is SGHNT and CDR2 YYREEE (reference sequence). The CDR3 contains 14 residues. With V trimmed by 2 bases and J by 6 bases, 7 bases remained unmatched. CDR3 in DNA: TGTGCCAGCAGCTTCCAGGGGGCGCGTAGCGAGCAGTACTTC. Translating it yields CASSFQGARSEQYF.

The chain joins TRBV6-2 or TRBV6-3 to TRBJ2-5, with TRBD2 as a possible D gene (5 bases). Germline V gene lookup returns CDR1 MNHEY and CDR2 SVGEGT. V was shortened by 2 bases and J by 1 base, with 5 bases between the two germline ends. The CDR3 contains 13 residues. The CDR3 sequence is CASSYLAQETQYF. The CDR3 DNA sequence: TGTGCCAGCAGTTACCTAGCCCAAGAGACCCAGTACTTC.

The V call is TRBV7-2, the J call TRBJ2-7; D possibly corresponds to TRBD2 (5 bases). The CDR3 consists of 12 residues. V lost 5 bases to trimming and J lost 7 bases, with 12 bases between them. Germline V gene lookup returns CDR1 SGHTA and CDR2 FQGNSA. The CDR3 DNA reads TGTGCCAGCAGCCCTAACCGGGGTGAGCAGTACTTC. Protein sequence: CASSPNRGEQYF.

The rearrangement joins TRBV7-2 to TRBJ2-7; D is uncertain. The V end was cut by 1 base, the J end by 1 base, with 8 bases between. CDR3 size: 14 residues. Germline values: CDR1 SGHTA, CDR2 FQGNSA. CDR3 DNA: TGTGCCAGCAGCTTAGGGTTCCAATCCTACGAGCAGTACTTC. Amino acid sequence: CASSLGFQSYEQYF. Full variable domain (rest looked up from reference TRBV7-2 and TRBJ2-7): GAGVSQSPSNKVTEKGKDVELRCDPISGHTALYWYRQSLGQGLEFLIYFQGNSAPDKSGLPSDRFSAERTGGSVSTLTIQRTQQEDSAVYLCASSLGFQSYEQYFGPGTRLTVT.

This sequence joins TRBV27 and TRBJ2-7; weak D call: TRBD1 (6 bases). V lost 5 bases and J lost 1, with 18 bases in between. The CDR3 is 16 amino acids. CDR1 MNHEY and CDR2 SMNVEV come from the germline V gene (reference sequence). This chain's CDR3 is CASSPIRTAKSYEQYF. CDR3 nucleotides: TGTGCCAGCAGTCCCATCCGGACAGCCAAATCCTACGAGCAGTACTTC.

The V call is TRBV5-3, the J call TRBJ2-4; D remains unclear. TRBV5-3 is flagged as an ORF with uncertain function. V was shortened by 9 bases and J by 8 bases, with 18 bases between the two germline ends. This CDR3 has 13 amino acids. The CDR3 here is CAIHDGNPDIQYF. The CDR3 coding sequence is TGTGCCATCCACGATGGGAACCCCGACATTCAGTACTTC.

This clone was recorded only once. The chain joins TRBV4-3 to TRBJ2-5; 7 bases are shared with TRBD2. The CDR3 extends over 13 amino acids. After removal of 8 bases from V and 2 bases from J, the junction contained 5 bases not matched to a gene. Germline CDR1 LGHNA, CDR2 YSLEER. The CDR3 sequence is CASASGVQETQYF. The CDR3 coding sequence is TGCGCCAGCGCTAGCGGCGTTCAAGAGACCCAGTACTTC.

This clone was counted a few times. The chain links TRBV19 to TRBJ2-7; D is ambiguous. This CDR3 is 11 amino acids long. With 6 bases removed from V and 3 bases from J, the gap between germline ends came to 6 bases. The germline CDR1 and CDR2 sequences are LNHDA and SQIVND (reference sequence). CDR3 nucleotides: TGTGCCAGTAGGGGGTTCTACGAGCAGTACTTC. This gives the protein CASRGFYEQYF.

The J gene is TRBJ2-1, the V gene TRBV5-1; D is unclear. CDR1 and CDR2 (germline): SGHRS, YFSETQ. This CDR3 contains 16 residues. The V and J ends lost 4 bases and 0 bases respectively, with 14 bases between them. The CDR3: CASSTAPRNSYNEQFF. The CDR3 DNA sequence: TGCGCCAGCAGCACGGCCCCACGAAACTCCTACAATGAGCAGTTCTTC.

The chain joins TRBV12-3 or TRBV12-4 to TRBJ2-5, with no clear D. Between the trimmed V and J ends, which lost 3 bases and 7 bases, there was a span of 12 bases. The CDR3 runs to 13 residues. The CDR3 DNA sequence: TGTGCCAGCAGTTTGACGGTCCAGCGGACCCAGTACTTC. It codes for CASSLTVQRTQYF.

The chain couples TRBV27 to TRBJ2-5, with D possibly matching TRBD1 (5 bases). This CDR3 has 14 amino acids. CDR1 and CDR2 from the germline V gene are MNHEY and SMNVEV (reference sequence). V was trimmed by 2 bases and J by 7 bases, leaving 14 bases between them. CDR3 amino acids: CASSLGAGIGTQYF. In nucleotides, the CDR3 is TGTGCCAGCAGTTTAGGGGCAGGGATAGGGACCCAGTACTTC.

This chain links TRBV11-3 with TRBJ2-3, with 7 bases matching TRBD1. The CDR3 loop spans 15 amino acids. CDR1 SGHNT and CDR2 YENEEA come from the germline V gene. V gave up 5 bases and J gave up 1 base; unmatched junction bases: 6. CDR3 sequence reads: CASSRDSPGTDTQYF. CDR3 coding DNA: TGTGCCAGCAGCAGGGACAGCCCCGGCACAGATACGCAGTATTTT.

This sequence joins TRBV11-3 and TRBJ2-2; 10 nucleotides match TRBD2. CDR1 and CDR2 (germline): SGHNT, YENEEA. Trimming took 5 bases from V and 1 from J; bases not matched to a gene: 4. CDR3 length: 16 residues. The CDR3 reads CASSIGLAVNTGELFF. Written as DNA, the CDR3 is TGTGCCAGCAGCATAGGACTAGCGGTGAACACCGGGGAGCTGTTTTTT.

This clone was seen once. V and J are TRBV11-2 and TRBJ1-3; D might be TRBD1 (5 bases). The V and J ends lost 3 bases and 0 bases respectively, with 9 bases between them. The CDR3 has 15 residues. The V gene's germline CDR1 is SGHAT and CDR2 FQNNGV. The CDR3 DNA follows: TGTGCCAGCAGCTTTAGGGGTTTCTCTGGAAACACCATATATTTT. Translating gives CASSFRGFSGNTIYF.

V is TRBV7-3 and J is TRBJ2-3; a possible D gene is TRBD1 (5 bases). In germline, CDR1 is SGHTA, CDR2 FQGTGA. V was shortened by 4 bases and J by 7 bases, with 12 bases between the two germline ends. The CDR3 consists of 13 residues. The CDR3, as DNA: TGTGCCAGCAGCTCAGGAGCAGGGTATACGCAGTATTTT. Amino acid sequence: CASSSGAGYTQYF.

V gene TRBV6-1 combines with J gene TRBJ2-3; 7 bases align to TRBD2. The V and J ends lost 3 bases and 1 base, in that order; junction bases with no gene match: 10. This CDR3 contains 17 residues. CDR1 and CDR2 (germline): MNHNS, SASEGT. The CDR3 loop reads CASSDARGAGGTDTQYF. The CDR3 nucleotides are TGTGCCAGCAGTGACGCGCGTGGGGCGGGAGGCACAGATACGCAGTATTTT.

The CDR3: CASSLPGGSYEQYF. The CDR3 bases are TGTGCCAGCAGCTTACCAGGAGGCTCCTACGAGCAGTACTTC. The chain combines TRBV7-2 with TRBJ2-7; D perhaps matches TRBD2 (5 bases). This CDR3 region has 14 residues. Germline V CDR1 and CDR2: SGHTA, FQGNSA. V was pared by 2 bases and J by 0 bases, with 8 bases between. Filled out from reference TRBV7-2 and TRBJ2-7, the complete variable domain reads GAGVSQSPSNKVTEKGKDVELRCDPISGHTALYWYRQSLGQGLEFLIYFQGNSAPDKSGLPSDRFSAERTGGSVSTLTIQRTQQEDSAVYLCASSLPGGSYEQYFGPGTRLTVT.

This chain links TRBV19 with TRBJ1-5, with 9 nucleotides matching TRBD1. The V segment lost 2 bases and the J segment 6 bases; nucleotides outside the gene matches: 8. The CDR3 is made up of 16 amino acids. Germline V gives CDR1 LNHDA, CDR2 SQIVND (reference sequence). CDR3 sequence: CASSILQGAYGQPQHF. The CDR3 DNA reads as TGTGCCAGTAGTATATTACAGGGGGCATACGGTCAGCCCCAGCATTTT.